The 7 T cell receptor beta chains in this list originate from one sample, sequenced in a study of blood T cell repertoires in COVID-19. The data were produced by immunoSEQ multiplex PCR, yet TCRdb's version contains in-frame clones alone and is incomplete. The sample includes under 60,000 clones, 89% of them seen just once. Input material: peripheral blood. These receptor sequences come from a man aged 60 to 69 with acute or convalescent COVID-19.

This chain links TRBV24-1 with TRBJ1-1; D possibly corresponds to TRBD1 (5 bases). V dropped 3 bases and J dropped 3 bases, with 7 bases sitting between them. Germline-derived CDR1 and CDR2 are KGHDR and SFDVKD. The CDR3 totals 13 residues. CDR3 bases: TGTGCCACCAGTGATGGGGCCTACACTGAAGCTTTCTTT. Translated, it gives CATSDGAYTEAFF.

This rearrangement joins TRBV2 to TRBJ2-7; D might be TRBD2 (6 bases). The germline CDR1 and CDR2 sequences are SNHLY and FYNNEI. V was trimmed by 6 bases and J by 1 base, leaving 13 bases between them. This CDR3 region has 14 residues. The CDR3 sequence: CASRRRETSYEQYF. The DNA of the CDR3 is TGTGCCAGCAGAAGACGGGAGACTTCCTACGAGCAGTACTTC. The full variable domain, rest sourced from reference TRBV2 and TRBJ2-7, is EPEVTQTPSHQVTQMGQEVILRCVPISNHLYFYWYRQILGQKVEFLVSFYNNEISEKSEIFDDQFSVERPDGSNFTLKIRSTKLEDSAMYFCASRRRETSYEQYFGPGTRLTVT.

V and J are TRBV4-1 and TRBJ2-2, with TRBD2 as a possible D gene (5 bases). Trimming cost V 0 bases and J 4 bases, with 15 bases left between them. The germline V gene encodes CDR1 MGHRA and CDR2 YSYEKL. The CDR3 runs 17 residues. The CDR3 here is CASSQESVRLLTGELFF. The CDR3 DNA is TGCGCCAGCAGCCAAGAGTCAGTCAGACTACTCACCGGGGAGCTGTTTTTT.

The chain is built from TRBV3-1 (or the pseudogene TRBV3-2) and TRBJ1-1; 7 bases are shared with TRBD1. V shed 3 bases, J shed 1 base, and the junction held 11 bases outside the gene matches. The CDR3 is 17 amino acids. Germline lookup yields CDR1 LGHDT and CDR2 YNNKEL (reference sequence). The CDR3: CASSHRIMGQSNTEAFF. The CDR3 nucleotides are TGTGCCAGCAGCCACCGCATAATGGGACAGTCGAACACTGAAGCTTTCTTT.

V usage is TRBV29-1 and J usage is TRBJ1-4, with 8 positions matching TRBD1. This CDR3 is built from 14 residues. CDR1 and CDR2 from the germline V gene are SQVTM and ANQGSEA. Unmatched junction bases numbered 6, after V lost 4 bases and J lost 5 bases. DNA of the CDR3: TGCAGCGTTGGGATGACAGGGGTAAATGAAAAACTGTTTTTT. Residues: CSVGMTGVNEKLFF.

The rearrangement links TRBV5-1 to TRBJ1-6; D unclear. CDR1 and CDR2 from the germline V gene are SGHRS and YFSETQ. The germline V and J ends were trimmed by 0 bases and 10 bases, with 14 bases remaining between them. CDR3 length equals 15 residues. The CDR3, as DNA: TGCGCCAGCAGCTTGGCCGCAACCGGAGAATCACCCCTCCACTTT. Protein: CASSLAATGESPLHF.

V gene TRBV5-4 combines with J gene TRBJ2-2, with 9 bases identical to TRBD1. Germline V gene lookup returns CDR1 SGHNT and CDR2 YYREEE (reference sequence). Losses at the gene ends were 5 bases for V and 2 bases for J; bases not matched to a gene: 10. The CDR3 is 17 residues long. In DNA form, the CDR3 reads TGTGCCAGCAGACCCTTTAGGACAGGGGCAAACACCGGGGAGCTGTTTTTT. Translation gives CASRPFRTGANTGELFF.